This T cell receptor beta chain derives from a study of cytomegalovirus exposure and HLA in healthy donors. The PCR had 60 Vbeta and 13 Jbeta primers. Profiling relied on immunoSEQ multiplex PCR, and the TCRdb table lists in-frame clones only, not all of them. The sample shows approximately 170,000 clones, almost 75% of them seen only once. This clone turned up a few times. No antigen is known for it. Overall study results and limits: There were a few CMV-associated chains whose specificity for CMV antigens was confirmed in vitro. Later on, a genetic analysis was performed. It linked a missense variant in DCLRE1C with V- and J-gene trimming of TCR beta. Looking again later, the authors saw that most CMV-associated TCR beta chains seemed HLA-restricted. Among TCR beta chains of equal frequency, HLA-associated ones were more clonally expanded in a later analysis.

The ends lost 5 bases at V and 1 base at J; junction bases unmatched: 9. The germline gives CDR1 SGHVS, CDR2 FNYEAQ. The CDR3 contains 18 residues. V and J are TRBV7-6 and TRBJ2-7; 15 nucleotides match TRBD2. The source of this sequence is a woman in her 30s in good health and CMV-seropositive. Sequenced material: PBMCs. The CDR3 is CASSPRTSGRARSYEQYF. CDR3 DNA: TGTGCCAGCAGCCCTAGGACTAGCGGGAGGGCCAGGTCCTACGAGCAGTACTTC. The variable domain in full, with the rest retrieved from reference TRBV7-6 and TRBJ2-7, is GAGVSQSPRYKVTKRGQDVALRCDPISGHVSLYWYRQALGQGPEFLTYFNYEAQQDKSGLPNDRFSAERPEGSISTLTIQRTEQRDSAMYRCASSPRTSGRARSYEQYFGPGTRLTVT.